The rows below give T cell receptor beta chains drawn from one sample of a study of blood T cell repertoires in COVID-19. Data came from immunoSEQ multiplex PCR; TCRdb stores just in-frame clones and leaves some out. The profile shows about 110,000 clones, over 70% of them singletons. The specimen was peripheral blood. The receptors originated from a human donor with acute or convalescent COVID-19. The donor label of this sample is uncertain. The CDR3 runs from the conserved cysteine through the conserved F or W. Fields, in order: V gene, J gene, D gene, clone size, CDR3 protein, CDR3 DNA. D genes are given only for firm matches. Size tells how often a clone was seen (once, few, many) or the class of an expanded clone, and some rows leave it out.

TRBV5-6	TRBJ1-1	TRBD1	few	CASSFRDRTEAFF	TGTGCCAGCAGCTTCCGGGACAGGACTGAAGCTTTCTTT
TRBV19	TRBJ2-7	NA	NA	CASSPSVGIASRGEQYF	TGTGCCAGTAGTCCCTCCGTGGGGATCGCATCCCGCGGGGAGCAGTACTTC
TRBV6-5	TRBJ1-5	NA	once	CASRPGGYSNQPQHF	TGTGCCAGCAGGCCGGGGGGGTATAGCAATCAGCCCCAGCATTTT
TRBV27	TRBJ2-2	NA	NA	CASSLRGRGRTGELFF	TGTGCCAGCAGTTTAAGGGGGCGGGGTCGGACCGGGGAGCTGTTTTTT
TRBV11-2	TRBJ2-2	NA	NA	CASRLKGGTGELFF	TGTGCCAGCAGACTAAAAGGGGGCACCGGGGAGCTGTTTTTT
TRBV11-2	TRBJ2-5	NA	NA	CASSLGGGLGRETQYF	TGTGCCAGCAGCCTTGGGGGGGGCTTAGGGAGAGAGACCCAGTACTTC
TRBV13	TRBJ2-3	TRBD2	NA	CASSSTSGGRIDTQYF	TGTGCCAGCAGCTCCACTAGCGGCGGGCGGATAGATACGCAGTATTTT
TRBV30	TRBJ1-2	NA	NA	CAWSVSSLQGATSNYGYTF	TGTGCCTGGAGTGTATCCTCTTTACAGGGCGCTACATCTAACTATGGCTACACCTTC
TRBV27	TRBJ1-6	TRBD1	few	CASSRGQGSRNSPLHF	TGTGCCAGCAGTCGGGGACAGGGGAGTCGGAATTCACCCCTCCACTTT
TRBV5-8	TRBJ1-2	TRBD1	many	CASSLGLTGNYGYTF	TGTGCCAGCAGCTTAGGCCTGACAGGGAACTATGGCTACACCTTC
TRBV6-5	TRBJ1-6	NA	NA	CASSSTAESPLHF	TGTGCCAGCAGCTCAACGGCGGAGTCACCCCTCCACTTT
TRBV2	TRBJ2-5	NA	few	CASSEGETQYF	TGTGCCAGCAGTGAGGGCGAGACCCAGTACTTC
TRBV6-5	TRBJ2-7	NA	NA	CASSPSHSYEQYF	TGTGCCAGCAGTCCGAGCCACTCCTACGAGCAGTACTTC
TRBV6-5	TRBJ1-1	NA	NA	CASVKGLETEAFF	TGTGCCAGCGTAAAGGGGCTTGAAACTGAAGCTTTCTTT
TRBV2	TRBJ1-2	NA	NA	CASTRRGHGYTF	TGTGCCAGCACTCGGAGGGGTCATGGCTACACCTTC